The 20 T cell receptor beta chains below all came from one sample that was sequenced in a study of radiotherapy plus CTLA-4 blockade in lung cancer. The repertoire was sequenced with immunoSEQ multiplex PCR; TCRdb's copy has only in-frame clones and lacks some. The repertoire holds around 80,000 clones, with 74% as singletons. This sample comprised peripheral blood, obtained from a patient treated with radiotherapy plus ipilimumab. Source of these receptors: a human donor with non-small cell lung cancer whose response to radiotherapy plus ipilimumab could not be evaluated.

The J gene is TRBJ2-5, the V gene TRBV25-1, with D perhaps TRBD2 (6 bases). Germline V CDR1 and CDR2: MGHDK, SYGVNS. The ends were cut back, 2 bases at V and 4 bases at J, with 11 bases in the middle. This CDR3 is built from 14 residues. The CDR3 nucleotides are TGTGCCAGCAGTGAACCCAACGGGAGAGAGACCCAGTACTTC. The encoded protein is CASSEPNGRETQYF.

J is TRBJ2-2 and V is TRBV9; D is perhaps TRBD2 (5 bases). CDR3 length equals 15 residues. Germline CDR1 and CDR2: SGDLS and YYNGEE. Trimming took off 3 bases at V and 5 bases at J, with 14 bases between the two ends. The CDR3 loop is CASSATRGFTGELFF. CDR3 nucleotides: TGTGCCAGCAGCGCCACAAGAGGGTTTACCGGGGAGCTGTTTTTT.

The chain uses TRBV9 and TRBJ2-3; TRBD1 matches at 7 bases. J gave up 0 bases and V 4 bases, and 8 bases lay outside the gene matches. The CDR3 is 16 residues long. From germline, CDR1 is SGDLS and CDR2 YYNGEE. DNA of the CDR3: TGTGCCAGCAGCCCCACGGGACAGACTAGCACAGATACGCAGTATTTT. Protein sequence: CASSPTGQTSTDTQYF. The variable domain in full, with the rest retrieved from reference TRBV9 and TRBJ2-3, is DSGVTQTPKHLITATGQRVTLRCSPRSGDLSVYWYQQSLDQGLQFLIQYYNGEERAKGNILERFSAQQFPDLHSELNLSSLELGDSALYFCASSPTGQTSTDTQYFGPGTRLTVL.

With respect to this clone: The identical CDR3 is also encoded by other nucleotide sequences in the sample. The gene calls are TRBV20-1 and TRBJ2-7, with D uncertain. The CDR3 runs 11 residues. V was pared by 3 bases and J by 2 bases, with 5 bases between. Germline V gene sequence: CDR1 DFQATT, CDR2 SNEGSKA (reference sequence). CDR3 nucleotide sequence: TGCAGTGCTAGGGCCCCCTACGAGCAGTACTTC. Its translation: CSARAPYEQYF.

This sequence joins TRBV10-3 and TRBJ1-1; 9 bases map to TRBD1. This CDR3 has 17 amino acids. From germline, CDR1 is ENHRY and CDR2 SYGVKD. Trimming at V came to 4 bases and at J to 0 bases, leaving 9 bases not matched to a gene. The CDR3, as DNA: TGTGCCATCAGTGTCTCGACAGGGGGGAATGTGAACACTGAAGCTTTCTTT. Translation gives CAISVSTGGNVNTEAFF.

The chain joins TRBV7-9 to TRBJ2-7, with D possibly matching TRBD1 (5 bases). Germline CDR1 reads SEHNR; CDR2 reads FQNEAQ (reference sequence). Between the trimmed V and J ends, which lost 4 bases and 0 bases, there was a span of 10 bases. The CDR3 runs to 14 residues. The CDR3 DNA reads TGTGCCAGCAGCTCCCACACAGGCTCCTACGAGCAGTACTTC. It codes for CASSSHTGSYEQYF.

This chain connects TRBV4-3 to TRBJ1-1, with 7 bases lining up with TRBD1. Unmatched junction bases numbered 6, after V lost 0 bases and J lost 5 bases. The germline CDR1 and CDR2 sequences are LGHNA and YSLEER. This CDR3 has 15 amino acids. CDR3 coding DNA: TGCGCCAGCAGCCAAGATCCGACAGGGTGGACTGAAGCTTTCTTT. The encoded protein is CASSQDPTGWTEAFF.

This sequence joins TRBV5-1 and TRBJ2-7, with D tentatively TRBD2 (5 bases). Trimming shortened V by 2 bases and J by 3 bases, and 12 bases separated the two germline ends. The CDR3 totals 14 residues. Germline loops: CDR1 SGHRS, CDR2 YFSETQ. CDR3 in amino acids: CASSLSGSHYEQYF. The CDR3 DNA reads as TGCGCCAGCAGCTTATCGGGGAGTCACTACGAGCAGTACTTC.

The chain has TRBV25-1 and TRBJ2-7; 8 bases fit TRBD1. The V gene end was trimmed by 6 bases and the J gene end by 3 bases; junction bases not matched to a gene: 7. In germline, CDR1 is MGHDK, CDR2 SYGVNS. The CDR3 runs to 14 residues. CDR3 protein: CASREDRADYEQYF. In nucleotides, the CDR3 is TGTGCCAGCAGGGAGGACAGGGCGGACTACGAGCAGTACTTC.

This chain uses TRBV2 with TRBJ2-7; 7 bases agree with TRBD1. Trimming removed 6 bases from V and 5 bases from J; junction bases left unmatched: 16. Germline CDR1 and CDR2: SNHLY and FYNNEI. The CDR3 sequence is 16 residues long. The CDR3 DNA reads TGTGCCAGCAGGGCCAGGGCGCCAGGGGGTGTGGACGAGCAGTACTTC. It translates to CASRARAPGGVDEQYF. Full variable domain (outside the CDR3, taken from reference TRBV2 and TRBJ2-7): EPEVTQTPSHQVTQMGQEVILRCVPISNHLYFYWYRQILGQKVEFLVSFYNNEISEKSEIFDDQFSVERPDGSNFTLKIRSTKLEDSAMYFCASRARAPGGVDEQYFGPGTRLTVT.

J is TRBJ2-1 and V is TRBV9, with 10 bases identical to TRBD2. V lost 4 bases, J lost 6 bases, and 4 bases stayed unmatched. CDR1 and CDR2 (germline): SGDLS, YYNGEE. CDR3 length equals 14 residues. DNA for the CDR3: TGTGCCAGCAGCCCCAGGACTAGCGGCAATGAGCAGTTCTTC. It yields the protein CASSPRTSGNEQFF.

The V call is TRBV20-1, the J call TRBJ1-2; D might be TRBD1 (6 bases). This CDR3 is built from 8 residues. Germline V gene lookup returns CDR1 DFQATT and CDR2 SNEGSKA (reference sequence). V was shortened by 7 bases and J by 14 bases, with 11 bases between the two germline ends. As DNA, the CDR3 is TGCAGTGTTAACAGGGCGACCTTC. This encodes CSVNRATF.

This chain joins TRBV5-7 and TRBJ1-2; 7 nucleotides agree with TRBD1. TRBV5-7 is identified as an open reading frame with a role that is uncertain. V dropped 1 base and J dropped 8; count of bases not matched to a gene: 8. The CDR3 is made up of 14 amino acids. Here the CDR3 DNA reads TGTGCCAGCAGCTTGAAAAGGGGGCCGGGGGGCTACACCTTC. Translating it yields CASSLKRGPGGYTF.

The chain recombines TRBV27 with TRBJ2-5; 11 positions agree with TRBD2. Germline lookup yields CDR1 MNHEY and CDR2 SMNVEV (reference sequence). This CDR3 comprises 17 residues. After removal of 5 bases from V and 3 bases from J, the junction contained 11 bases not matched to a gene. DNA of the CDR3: TGTGCCAGCAGTCCACTAGCGGGAGAGGCTTGGGAAGAGACCCAGTACTTC. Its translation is CASSPLAGEAWEETQYF.

Written as DNA, the CDR3 is TGTGCCAGCAGCTTAACCCCGGGGGAGTACCAAGAGACCCAGTACTTC. Protein product: CASSLTPGEYQETQYF. The genes are TRBV7-7 and TRBJ2-5, with D perhaps TRBD2 (6 bases). V lost 2 bases and J lost 0, with 13 bases in between. The CDR3 length is 16 residues. Germline-derived CDR1 and CDR2 are SSHAT and FNYEAQ (reference sequence).

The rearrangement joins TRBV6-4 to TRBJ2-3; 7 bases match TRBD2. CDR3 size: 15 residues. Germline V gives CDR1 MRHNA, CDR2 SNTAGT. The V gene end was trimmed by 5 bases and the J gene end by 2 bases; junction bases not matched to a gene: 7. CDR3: CASSSRAGLTDTQYF. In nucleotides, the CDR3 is TGTGCCAGCAGTTCCCGAGCGGGACTCACAGATACGCAGTATTTT.

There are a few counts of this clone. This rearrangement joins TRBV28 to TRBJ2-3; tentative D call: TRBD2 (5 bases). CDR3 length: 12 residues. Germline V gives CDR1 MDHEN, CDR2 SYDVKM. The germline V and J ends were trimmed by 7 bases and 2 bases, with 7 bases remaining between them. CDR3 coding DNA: TGTGCCAGCACGGGATTCACAGATACGCAGTATTTT. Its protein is CASTGFTDTQYF.

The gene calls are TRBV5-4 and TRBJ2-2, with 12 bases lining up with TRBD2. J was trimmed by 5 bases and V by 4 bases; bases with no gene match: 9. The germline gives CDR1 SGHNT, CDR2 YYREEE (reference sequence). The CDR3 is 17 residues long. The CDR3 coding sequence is TGTGCCAGCAGCCCAGGACTAGCGGGGTGGGGGACCGGGGAGCTGTTTTTT. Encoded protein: CASSPGLAGWGTGELFF.

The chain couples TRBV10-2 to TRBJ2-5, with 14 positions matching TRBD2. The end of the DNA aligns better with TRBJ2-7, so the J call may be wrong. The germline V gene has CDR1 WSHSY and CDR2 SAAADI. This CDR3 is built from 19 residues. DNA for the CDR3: TGCGCCAGCAGCTACACCGGGACTAGCGGGGGCCGTTTCACCTACGAGCAGTACTTC. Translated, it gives CASSYTGTSGGRFTYEQYF.

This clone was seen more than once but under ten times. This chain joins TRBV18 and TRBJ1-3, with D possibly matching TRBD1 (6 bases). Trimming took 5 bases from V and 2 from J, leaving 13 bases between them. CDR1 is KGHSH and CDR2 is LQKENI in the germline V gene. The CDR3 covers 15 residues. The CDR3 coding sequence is TGTGCCAGCTCATTCGCACAGGGAACTGGAAACACCATATATTTT. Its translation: CASSFAQGTGNTIYF.